Shown below are 28 T cell receptor beta chains from a single sample sequenced in a study of human thymus T cells. Assay used: immunoSEQ multiplex PCR; TCRdb lists only in-frame clones, some missing. The table has roughly 120,000 clones, around 94% seen once. In corrective heart surgery, resections were taken, and these provided the thymus tissue. Sequences were obtained from thymus tissue. The origin of the receptors is a boy under three years old with a congenital heart defect but otherwise immunologically healthy.

The CDR3 nucleotides are TGCGCCAGCAGCTATATAGCCGGGACAGGGGGCACTGAAGCTTTCTTT. As protein: CASSYIAGTGGTEAFF. The rearrangement joins TRBV4-1 to TRBJ1-1; the match to TRBD1 covers 11 bases. Unmatched junction bases numbered 9, after V lost 5 bases and J lost 4 bases. The CDR3 runs to 16 residues. The germline CDR1 and CDR2 sequences are MGHRA and YSYEKL.

This sequence joins TRBV6-5 and TRBJ2-7, with D perhaps TRBD1 (6 bases). V was pared by 1 base and J by 3 bases, with 16 bases between. The CDR3 extends over 16 amino acids. The germline CDR1 and CDR2 sequences are MNHEY and SVGAGI. The CDR3 here is CASSYFRPKGGYEQYF. CDR3 DNA: TGTGCCAGCAGTTACTTTCGACCGAAAGGGGGCTACGAGCAGTACTTC.

The chain combines TRBV7-3 with TRBJ1-1; the match to TRBD1 covers 8 bases. The germline gives CDR1 SGHTA, CDR2 FQGTGA. Germline trimming cut 5 bases from V and 7 bases from J; bases unmatched to any gene: 3. The CDR3 loop spans 12 amino acids. The CDR3, as DNA: TGTGCCAGCAGCCTGGGGACAGGTGAAGCTTTCTTT. The encoded protein is CASSLGTGEAFF.

The chain couples TRBV27 to TRBJ1-5; D gene unclear. This CDR3 contains 15 residues. Germline loops: CDR1 MNHEY, CDR2 SMNVEV (reference sequence). The germline V and J ends were trimmed by 5 bases and 5 bases, with 16 bases remaining between them. Written as DNA, the CDR3 is TGTGCCAGCAGTGACCGGGTCCGAGGTGATCAGCCCCAGCATTTT. It codes for CASSDRVRGDQPQHF.

V usage is TRBV7-6 and J usage is TRBJ2-2; no clear D gene. Looked up from germline, CDR1 is SGHVS and CDR2 is FNYEAQ. The CDR3 is made up of 16 amino acids. Trimming stripped 5 bases from V and 3 bases from J, with 16 bases between. For the CDR3, the DNA is TGTGCCAGCAGCCGGCGTAACGACTCATACACCGGGGAGCTGTTTTTT. The encoded protein is CASSRRNDSYTGELFF.

This chain uses TRBV5-6 with TRBJ2-1, with TRBD2 as a possible D gene (5 bases). The CDR3 loop spans 15 amino acids. Per the germline V gene, CDR1 is SGHDT and CDR2 is YYEEEE. Trimming took 0 bases from V and 0 from J, leaving 7 bases between them. CDR3 protein: CASSLGLPSYNEQFF. DNA for the CDR3: TGTGCCAGCAGCTTGGGACTACCCTCCTACAATGAGCAGTTCTTC.

V is TRBV14 and J is TRBJ2-5, with 9 bases that match TRBD2. In germline, CDR1 is SGHDN, CDR2 FVKESK. This CDR3 has 17 amino acids. The V gene end was trimmed by 1 base and the J gene end by 4 bases; junction bases not matched to a gene: 10. The CDR3 spells CASSQGASGGPTETQYF. Written as DNA, the CDR3 is TGTGCCAGCAGCCAAGGGGCCAGCGGGGGGCCCACAGAGACCCAGTACTTC.

V is TRBV10-3 and J is TRBJ1-5; D is unclear. Trimming took off 10 bases at V and 15 bases at J, with 13 bases between the two ends. Germline-derived CDR1 and CDR2 are ENHRY and SYGVKD. This CDR3 has 9 residues. CDR3 protein: CATRTGPHF. CDR3 sequence (DNA): TGTGCCACACGGACCGGGCCGCATTTT.

The V and J genes are TRBV19 and TRBJ1-2; TRBD1 agrees at 8 bases. The germline CDR1 and CDR2 sequences are LNHDA and SQIVND (reference sequence). Trimming cost V 4 bases and J 4 bases; bases outside gene matches: 8. CDR3 size: 15 residues. CDR3 loop: CASSSYRQGFYGYTF. CDR3 DNA sequence: TGTGCCAGTAGTAGCTACCGACAGGGGTTCTATGGCTACACCTTC. The full variable domain, completed using reference TRBV19 and TRBJ1-2, is DGGITQSPKYLFRKEGQNVTLSCEQNLNHDAMYWYRQDPGQGLRLIYYSQIVNDFQKGDIAEGYSVSREKKESFPLTVTSAQKNPTAFYLCASSSYRQGFYGYTFGSGTRLTVV.

The gene calls are TRBV12-5 and TRBJ2-3, with 7 nucleotides matching TRBD2. Germline V gene data show CDR1 as LGHNT and CDR2 as FRNRAP. The V segment lost 2 bases and the J segment 4 bases; nucleotides outside the gene matches: 3. CDR3 size: 14 residues. DNA for the CDR3: TGTGCTAGTGGTTTGAGGACTAGGCCAGATACGCAGTATTTT. It is translated as CASGLRTRPDTQYF.

This clone was seen just once. This chain joins TRBV6-9 and TRBJ1-4; no reliable D call. The germline gives CDR1 MNHGY, CDR2 SVAAGI. With 7 bases removed from V and 0 bases from J, the gap between germline ends came to 27 bases. The CDR3 has 20 residues. CDR3 coding DNA: TGTGCCAGCATAGTCAAAAATGGCTGGGATCGCGGGGCAACTAATGAAAAACTGTTTTTT. Its translation is CASIVKNGWDRGATNEKLFF.

The genes are TRBV6-1 and TRBJ1-3; D is uncertain. V was trimmed by 3 bases and J by 4 bases, leaving 13 bases between them. The CDR3 loop spans 15 amino acids. From germline, CDR1 is MNHNS and CDR2 SASEGT. Here the CDR3 DNA reads TGTGCCAGCAGTGACCGAGGGAGCTCCGGAAACACCATATATTTT. It codes for CASSDRGSSGNTIYF.

The chain combines TRBV6-1 with TRBJ2-1, with TRBD2 identical over 12 bases. The V segment lost 4 bases and the J segment 5 bases; nucleotides outside the gene matches: 3. The CDR3 length is 15 residues. Germline V gene lookup returns CDR1 MNHNS and CDR2 SASEGT. CDR3 residues: CASSAWTSGDNEQFF. The CDR3 DNA follows: TGTGCCAGCAGTGCCTGGACTAGCGGGGACAATGAGCAGTTCTTC.

The CDR3, as DNA: TGTGCCAGCAGCTCCAGGACGGGTTCCTACGAGCAGTACTTC. This gives the protein CASSSRTGSYEQYF. V and J are TRBV11-3 and TRBJ2-7; no clear D gene. The CDR3 runs 14 residues. V shed 4 bases and J shed 1 base, with 11 bases lying between them. Germline assignment: CDR1 SGHNT and CDR2 YENEEA.

V gene TRBV20-1 combines with J gene TRBJ2-7; D remains ambiguous. Trimming stripped 5 bases from V and 7 bases from J, with 12 bases between. The CDR3 contains 11 residues. Germline CDR1 reads DFQATT; CDR2 reads SNEGSKA (reference sequence). CDR3 residues: CSAALIVEQYF. The CDR3 DNA follows: TGCAGTGCTGCTTTGATTGTTGAGCAGTACTTC.

J is TRBJ1-4 and V is TRBV30; D might be TRBD1 (6 bases). The germline CDR1 and CDR2 sequences are GTSNPN and SVGIG (reference sequence). V was trimmed by 1 base and J by 8 bases, leaving 11 bases between them. The CDR3 consists of 13 residues. CDR3 coding DNA: TGTGCCTGGAGTGCGGGGGCGAGGGAAAAACTGTTTTTT. It codes for CAWSAGAREKLFF.

CDR3 residues: CANDVQQTTNTEAFF. In DNA, the CDR3 is TGTGCCAACGACGTCCAACAGACTACGAACACTGAAGCTTTCTTT. This chain uses TRBV10-3 with TRBJ1-1; D not certain. Germline CDR1 reads ENHRY; CDR2 reads SYGVKD. The CDR3 is 15 amino acids. Deletions cut 10 bases from V and 1 base from J, with 19 bases between.

In this sample, this clone turned up a few times. This chain joins TRBV7-9 and TRBJ2-7; 8 positions match TRBD1. V trimming: 5 bases; J trimming: 6 bases; junction bases outside the gene matches: 6. The CDR3 has 13 amino acids. CDR1 SEHNR and CDR2 FQNEAQ come from the germline V gene (reference sequence). The CDR3 sequence: CASSARQGPEQYF. The CDR3 coding sequence is TGTGCCAGCAGCGCACGACAGGGGCCCGAGCAGTACTTC. Full variable domain (outside the CDR3, taken from reference TRBV7-9 and TRBJ2-7): DTGVSQNPRHKITKRGQNVTFRCDPISEHNRLYWYRQTLGQGPEFLTYFQNEAQLEKSRLLSDRFSAERPKGSFSTLEIQRTEQGDSAMYLCASSARQGPEQYFGPGTRLTVT.

The chain recombines TRBV27 with TRBJ2-1, with a tentative D call TRBD1 (6 bases). Germline assignment: CDR1 MNHEY and CDR2 SMNVEV (reference sequence). The CDR3 runs 16 residues. V gave up 0 bases and J gave up 10 bases, with 19 bases separating them. In DNA, the CDR3 is TGTGCCAGCAGTTTATCTCATTGGGGGCGGATGGGAGAGCAGTTCTTC. It translates to CASSLSHWGRMGEQFF.

V is TRBV28 and J is TRBJ2-1, with no clear D. V lost 3 bases, J lost 6 bases, and 6 bases lay in between. The CDR3 covers 12 residues. Looked up from germline, CDR1 is MDHEN and CDR2 is SYDVKM. The CDR3 is CASSFSRNEQFF. The CDR3 coding sequence is TGTGCCAGCAGTTTTTCCCGCAATGAGCAGTTCTTC.

V and J are TRBV5-4 and TRBJ2-5, with D maybe TRBD1 (6 bases). This CDR3 comprises 15 residues. The germline CDR1 and CDR2 sequences are SGHNT and YYREEE (reference sequence). The V and J ends lost 2 bases and 4 bases respectively, with 15 bases between them. The CDR3 reads CASSFFGQGRETQYF. In DNA, the CDR3 is TGTGCCAGCAGCTTTTTTGGGCAGGGGAGAGAGACCCAGTACTTC.

V and J are TRBV12-1 and TRBJ2-1; the DNA was not used to check the table's D call, TRBD2. TRBV12-1 is marked as a pseudogene. The CDR3 loop spans 14 amino acids. This CDR3 is CASVPGLAYNEQFF. CDR3 nucleotide sequence: TGTGCCAGCGTACCGGGACTAGCCTACAATGAGCAGTTCTTC.

The count of this clone is one. The genes are TRBV28 and TRBJ2-7; 8 bases fit TRBD1. V trimming: 7 bases; J trimming: 7 bases; junction bases outside the gene matches: 9. The CDR3 has 13 amino acids. Looked up from germline, CDR1 is MDHEN and CDR2 is SYDVKM. Written as DNA, the CDR3 is TGTGCCAGCATCGGACAGGGCCCGGGGGAGCAGTACTTC. Translation gives CASIGQGPGEQYF.

V usage is TRBV14 and J usage is TRBJ2-7; a weak D match, TRBD1 (6 bases). CDR1 is SGHDN, CDR2 FVKESK, per germline. The CDR3 contains 16 residues. Trimming took 0 bases from V and 8 from J, leaving 20 bases between them. CDR3 sequence: CASSQDRDIPRAKQYF. The CDR3 DNA sequence: TGTGCCAGCAGCCAAGATCGGGACATCCCTCGAGCCAAGCAGTACTTC.

The chain recombines TRBV6-5 with TRBJ2-7; D is undetermined. Germline CDR1 and CDR2: MNHEY and SVGAGI. The CDR3 has 12 amino acids. The V gene lost 4 bases and the J gene lost 3 bases, with 7 bases spanning the gap. The CDR3 coding sequence is TGTGCCAGCAGTTCTCCCTACTACGAGCAGTACTTC. Its protein product is CASSSPYYEQYF.

The CDR3: CAISQGAYEQYF. CDR3 bases: TGTGCCATCAGCCAGGGGGCGTACGAGCAGTACTTC. The rearrangement links TRBV10-3 to TRBJ2-7, with 8 bases lining up with TRBD1. The CDR3 contains 12 residues. Germline V gene data show CDR1 as ENHRY and CDR2 as SYGVKD. V gave up 6 bases and J gave up 4 bases; unmatched junction bases: 2.

The rearrangement uses TRBV7-9 and TRBJ2-1; D possibly matches TRBD1 or TRBD2 (7 bases each). V was clipped by 5 bases and J by 3 bases, with 14 bases between them. Germline V CDR1 and CDR2: SEHNR, FQNEAQ (reference sequence). The CDR3 totals 15 residues. CDR3 loop: CASSPRGGLYNEQFF. The DNA of the CDR3 is TGTGCCAGCAGCCCCAGGGGGGGCCTCTACAATGAGCAGTTCTTC.

This clone was recorded once. V and J are TRBV6-5 and TRBJ1-1, with D maybe TRBD1 (5 bases). The CDR3 runs 11 residues. Trimming cost V 6 bases and J 5 bases, with 7 bases left between them. CDR1 and CDR2 (germline): MNHEY, SVGAGI. The CDR3 loop reads CASSRGTEAFF. Here the CDR3 DNA reads TGTGCCAGCAGCCGGGGGACTGAAGCTTTCTTT.